This T cell receptor (beta chain) was obtained from a study of OX40 agonist ivuxolimab in advanced cancers. For the study at large: Cancers in dose escalation were hepatocellular, melanoma, renal cell and head and neck.

Germline lookup yields CDR1 SGHVS and CDR2 FNYEAQ. V dropped 3 bases and J dropped 10; count of bases not matched to a gene: 5. This CDR3 is built from 13 residues. Libraries were prepared by immunoSEQ multiplex PCR; TCRdb keeps only in-frame clonotypes and omits some of them. Of around 80,000 clones in the sample, over 65% are singletons; the top ten hold roughly 2.7%. Findings of the study overall: The CD4+ and CD8+ T cells in the blood had expanded clonally by week 6 at 0.1 to 3.0 mg/kg.

Regarding this clone: Its antigen is as yet unknown.

Specimen: CD4+ or CD8+ T cells sorted from blood, collected in a trial of the OX40 agonist ivuxolimab. V gene TRBV7-6 combines with J gene TRBJ2-1, with 8 bases identical to TRBD1. This clonotype originated in an adult with an advanced solid tumor such as melanoma, head and neck, liver or kidney cancer. In nucleotides, the CDR3 is TGTGCCAGCAGCTTTAACCGGGACAGGGAGCAGTTCTTC. Protein product: CASSFNRDREQFF.